Listed below are T cell receptor beta chains from one sample, sequenced in a study of beta chain features in type 1 diabetes. Data came from immunoSEQ multiplex PCR; TCRdb stores just in-frame clones and leaves some out. The data hold about 900,000 clones, with about a sixth observed a single time. Sequences were obtained from naive CD4+ T cells from blood. All receptors derive from a woman younger than 30 in good health. CDR3s include the opening cysteine and the closing phenylalanine or tryptophan. A D gene is named only where the DNA matches it firmly. Clone size, where shown, is once, few, many, or a class for clones that have expanded.

CDR3aa	CDR3nt	d_gene	abundance	j_gene	v_gene
CATSRVGTFRPSTDTQYF	TGTGCCACCAGCAGAGTTGGGACCTTCCGACCTTCCACAGATACGCAGTATTTT	.	.	TRBJ2-3	TRBV15
CASSLSGWRRASRTDTQYF	TGTGCCAGCAGTTTATCGGGGTGGCGAAGGGCTTCCCGCACAGATACGCAGTATTTT	.	.	TRBJ2-3	TRBV27
CASSETSEQFF	TGTGCCAGCAGTGAGACCAGCGAGCAGTTCTTC	.	.	TRBJ2-1	TRBV2
CASSWGQGLNEKLFF	TGCGCCAGCAGCTGGGGACAGGGGTTGAATGAAAAACTGTTTTTT	TRBD1	.	TRBJ1-4	TRBV5-1
CASSLPSRDAQHF	TGTGCCAGCAGTTTACCTTCACGGGACGCCCAGCATTTT	.	.	TRBJ1-5	TRBV28
CASSQDAAAGDTEAFF	TGCGCCAGCAGCCAAGATGCGGCGGCGGGCGACACTGAAGCTTTCTTT	.	.	TRBJ1-1	TRBV4-3
CASSRQVRTDTQYF	TGTGCCAGCAGTCGACAAGTACGCACAGATACGCAGTATTTT	.	few	TRBJ2-3	TRBV6-5
CASSPGTAYEQYF	TGTGCCAGCTCACCGGGCACCGCCTACGAGCAGTACTTC	.	.	TRBJ2-7	TRBV18
CASTLQGGGRMNTQYF	TGTGCCAGCACCCTGCAGGGGGGAGGCCGAATGAATACGCAGTATTTT	.	few	TRBJ2-3	TRBV7-9
CASMSQGAGETQYF	TGTGCCAGCATGAGTCAGGGGGCCGGGGAGACCCAGTACTTC	TRBD1	few	TRBJ2-5	TRBV27
CSAPRTNEQFF	TGCAGTGCTCCCCGGACGAATGAGCAGTTCTTC	.	.	TRBJ2-1	TRBV20-1
CASSTRQGFTGELFF	TGTGCCAGCAGCACCCGACAGGGATTCACCGGGGAGCTGTTTTTT	TRBD1	.	TRBJ2-2	TRBV11-1
CAISDPRAGGAGELFF	TGTGCCATCAGTGACCCTAGAGCGGGAGGCGCCGGGGAGCTGTTTTTT	TRBD2	.	TRBJ2-2	TRBV10-3
CASAETTGSGFTGELFF	TGTGCCAGCGCGGAGACAACGGGGAGCGGCTTCACCGGGGAGCTGTTTTTT	.	.	TRBJ2-2	TRBV7-3
CASSQDSAGYGYTF	TGTGCCAGCAGCCAAGACAGCGCTGGCTATGGCTACACCTTC	.	.	TRBJ1-2	TRBV14
CASSASGTGETQYF	TGTGCCAGCAGCGCCAGCGGGACGGGGGAGACCCAGTACTTC	TRBD2	.	TRBJ2-5	TRBV19
CASSMNNLPDTQYF	TGTGCCAGTAGTATGAACAATCTTCCAGATACGCAGTATTTT	.	.	TRBJ2-3	TRBV19
CATRGSETQYF	TGTGCCACCAGGGGTTCGGAGACCCAGTACTTC	.	few	TRBJ2-5	TRBV19
CASSPGTRHGYTF	TGTGCCAGCAGTCCCGGGACCAGACATGGCTACACCTTC	.	.	TRBJ1-2	TRBV28
CASSFNQPAQYF	TGTGCCAGCAGCTTTAACCAGCCGGCGCAGTATTTT	.	few	TRBJ2-3	TRBV11-2
CASSLMTRIEDYGYTF	TGTGCCAGCAGTCTCATGACACGGATTGAGGACTATGGCTACACCTTC	.	few	TRBJ1-2	TRBV4-2
CASSLTILEEQYF	TGTGCCAGCAGCTTGACCATTCTAGAGGAGCAGTACTTC	.	.	TRBJ2-7	TRBV7-3
CASSQDKTSFGTGELFF	TGCGCCAGCAGCCAAGACAAGACTAGCTTCGGCACCGGGGAGCTGTTTTTT	TRBD2	.	TRBJ2-2	TRBV4-3
CASSPQRAEKEQFF	TGTGCCAGCAGCCCCCAACGTGCGGAGAAGGAGCAGTTCTTC	.	.	TRBJ2-1	TRBV9
CASSLGLTPTDTQYF	TGCGCCAGCAGCCTGGGACTTACACCCACAGATACGCAGTATTTT	.	few	TRBJ2-3	TRBV4-3
CASSSVQNSGTSSVIQYF	TGTGCCAGCAGCTCTGTCCAAAACTCCGGGACAAGTTCGGTCATTCAGTACTTC	.	.	TRBJ2-4	TRBV7-2
CASRLNTEAFF	TGCGCCAGCCGGCTGAACACTGAAGCTTTCTTT	.	.	TRBJ1-1	TRBV5-1
CASSLVMLRDGSYNEQFF	TGTGCCAGCAGCTTGGTAATGTTGAGGGATGGATCCTACAATGAGCAGTTCTTC	.	.	TRBJ2-1	TRBV13
CAISESGRPASGANVLTF	TGTGCCATCAGTGAGTCAGGCAGACCAGCTTCTGGGGCCAACGTCCTGACTTTC	.	.	TRBJ2-6	TRBV10-3
CASTDRGNEKLFF	TGTGCCAGCACCGACAGGGGGAATGAAAAACTGTTTTTT	.	.	TRBJ1-4	TRBV21-1
CASSLRDNQPQHF	TGTGCCAGCAGCTTAAGGGACAATCAGCCCCAGCATTTT	.	few	TRBJ1-5	TRBV7-2
CASRISGYEQYF	TGTGCCAGTAGGATCAGCGGATACGAGCAGTACTTC	.	.	TRBJ2-7	TRBV6-1
CASSGRADGETQYF	TGCGCCAGCAGTGGGCGGGCCGACGGGGAGACCCAGTACTTC	.	few	TRBJ2-5	TRBV5-1
CASSPVGGQETQYF	TGCGCCAGCAGCCCGGTCGGGGGACAAGAGACCCAGTACTTC	.	few	TRBJ2-5	TRBV5-1
CASSLGSTGSYEQYF	TGTGCCAGCAGTTTGGGTTCGACAGGGTCCTATGAGCAGTACTTC	TRBD1	few	TRBJ2-7	TRBV28
CASSVSTGAIADTQYF	TGTGCCAGCAGCGTTTCGACAGGGGCGATCGCGGATACGCAGTATTTT	TRBD1	.	TRBJ2-3	TRBV9
CAISDDDLKGRAGARVAETQYF	TGTGCCATCAGTGACGACGACCTTAAAGGGAGAGCCGGGGCCCGGGTAGCGGAGACCCAGTACTTC	.	.	TRBJ2-5	TRBV10-3
CAISESSGRAGADTQYF	TGTGCCATCAGTGAGTCTAGCGGGAGGGCCGGAGCAGATACGCAGTATTTT	TRBD2	.	TRBJ2-3	TRBV10-3
CASKLAGVYNEQFF	TGTGCCAGCAAACTAGCGGGAGTTTACAATGAGCAGTTCTTC	TRBD2	.	TRBJ2-1	TRBV28
CSVKRAYEQYF	TGCAGCGTTAAGCGGGCCTACGAGCAGTACTTC	.	.	TRBJ2-7	TRBV29-1
CASSSNGGYYEQYF	TGTGCCAGCAGCTCCAACGGGGGCTACTACGAGCAGTACTTC	.	.	TRBJ2-7	TRBV7-2
CASSSGTYGSEQYF	TGTGCCAGCAGTTCAGGGACCTACGGGAGCGAGCAGTACTTC	.	.	TRBJ2-7	TRBV27
CASSLGGAVWSETQYF	TGTGCCAGCAGCCTCGGGGGGGCGGTCTGGTCAGAGACCCAGTACTTC	TRBD2	few	TRBJ2-5	TRBV28
CASSAGQTNTEAFF	TGTGCCAGCAGCGCGGGACAGACCAACACTGAAGCTTTCTTT	TRBD1	.	TRBJ1-1	TRBV4-2
CASSLSSVNTGELFF	TGTGCCAGCAGCTTAAGTTCCGTAAACACCGGGGAGCTGTTTTTT	.	.	TRBJ2-2	TRBV7-3
CASSYAELNEQFF	TGTGCCAGCAGCTACGCGGAACTCAATGAGCAGTTCTTC	.	.	TRBJ2-1	TRBV4-2